A selection of T cell receptor beta chains follows, all from one sample in a study of blood T cell dynamics during melanoma immunotherapy. Measured with immunoSEQ multiplex PCR; TCRdb has only the in-frame clones, and not every one. This table has roughly 1,900 clones, about 94% appearing once. The sequencing used effector memory CD8+ T cells from blood, collected from a patient treated with checkpoint blockade. These receptors were obtained from a human donor with melanoma. Both conserved end residues are part of each CDR3. D genes are given only for firm matches.

cdr3_length	v_call	j_call	d_call	cdr3_nt	cdr3_aa
15	TRBV29-1	TRBJ2-7	TRBD1	TGCAGCGTCATTGTAGAGGATTCGGGACAGGACGAGCAGTACTTC	CSVIVEDSGQDEQYF
13	TRBV30	TRBJ2-1	TRBD2	TGTGCCTGGTCCAGGACTAGCCCCAATGAGCAGTTCTTC	CAWSRTSPNEQFF
16	TRBV11-2	TRBJ2-7	-	TGTGCCAGCAGCTTAGGGTTGGATTGGGGAACATACGAGCAGTACTTC	CASSLGLDWGTYEQYF
13	TRBV14	TRBJ2-7	-	TGTGCCAGCAGCCAAGGAGGGACTCACGAGCAGTACTTC	CASSQGGTHEQYF
20	TRBV7-8	TRBJ1-5	TRBD1	TGTGCCAGCAGCGCCGCCCTTCTCGGGACAGGGGGAGGCGGTAATCAGCCCCAGCATTTT	CASSAALLGTGGGGNQPQHF
16	TRBV11-2	TRBJ1-6	-	TGTGCCAGCAGCCAACAGCTGAGCTCCTATAATTCACCCCTCCACTTT	CASSQQLSSYNSPLHF
13	TRBV27	TRBJ2-5	-	TGTGCCAGCAGCTCTGGAGCATGGGAGACCCAGTACTTC	CASSSGAWETQYF
13	TRBV5-1	TRBJ2-1	-	TGCGCCAGCAGCTTGGTACCAAACAATGAGCAGTTCTTC	CASSLVPNNEQFF
18	TRBV30	TRBJ2-3	TRBD2	TGTGCCTGGAGTCCAAAGATGTGGGAGGGCCTGGCGATAGATACGCAGTATTTT	CAWSPKMWEGLAIDTQYF
13	TRBV7-6	TRBJ2-1	-	TGTGCCAGCAGCTTATCCGGGAGAGATGAGCAGTTCTTC	CASSLSGRDEQFF
16	TRBV6-1	TRBJ1-4	-	TGTGCCAGCAGTGAACCAGGGGAATGGGGTAATGAAAAACTGTTTTTT	CASSEPGEWGNEKLFF
16	TRBV27	TRBJ2-2	TRBD2	TGTGCCAGCAGTCCATCAGCGGGAGAGGTCACCGGGGAGCTGTTTTTT	CASSPSAGEVTGELFF
17	TRBV13	TRBJ2-1	TRBD2	TGTGCCAGCAGCCCAACTGGGACTAGCGGGACCTACAATGAGCAGTTCTTC	CASSPTGTSGTYNEQFF
15	TRBV14	TRBJ1-1	-	TGTGCCAGCAGCCCCACGTTGGGGGGGGACACTGAAGCTTTCTTT	CASSPTLGGDTEAFF
16	TRBV27	TRBJ2-7	TRBD2	TGTGCCAGCAGTTTACGGGGGGGGTTGTCGTTCTACGAGCAGTACTTC	CASSLRGGLSFYEQYF
10	TRBV27	TRBJ1-5	-	TGTGCCACCAAAGGGAAGCCCCAGCATTTT	CATKGKPQHF
16	TRBV27	TRBJ1-6	-	TGTGCCAGCAGTACTCAGGGATTCTCCTATAATTCACCCCTCCACTTT	CASSTQGFSYNSPLHF